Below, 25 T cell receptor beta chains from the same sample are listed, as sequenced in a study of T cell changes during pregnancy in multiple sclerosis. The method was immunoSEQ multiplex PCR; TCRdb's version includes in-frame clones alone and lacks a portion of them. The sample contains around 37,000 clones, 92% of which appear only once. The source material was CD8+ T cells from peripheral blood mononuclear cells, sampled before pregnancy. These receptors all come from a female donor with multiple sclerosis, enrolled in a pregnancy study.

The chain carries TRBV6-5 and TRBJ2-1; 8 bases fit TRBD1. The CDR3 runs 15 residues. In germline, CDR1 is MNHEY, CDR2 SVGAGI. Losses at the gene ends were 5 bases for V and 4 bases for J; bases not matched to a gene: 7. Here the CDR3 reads CASSIPGGAYNEQFF. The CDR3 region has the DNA TGTGCCAGCAGTATCCCAGGGGGCGCTTACAATGAGCAGTTCTTC.

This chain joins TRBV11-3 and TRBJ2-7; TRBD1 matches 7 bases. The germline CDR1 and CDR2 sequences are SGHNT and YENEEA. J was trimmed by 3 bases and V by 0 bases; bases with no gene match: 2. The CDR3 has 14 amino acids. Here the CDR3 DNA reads TGTGCCAGCAGCTTAGATGGGACAGACTACGAGCAGTACTTC. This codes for CASSLDGTDYEQYF. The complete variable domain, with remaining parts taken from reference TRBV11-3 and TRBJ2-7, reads EAGVVQSPRYKIIEKKQPVAFWCNPISGHNTLYWYLQNLGQGPELLIRYENEEAVDDSQLPKDRFSAERLKGVDSTLKIQPAELGDSAVYLCASSLDGTDYEQYFGPGTRLTVT.

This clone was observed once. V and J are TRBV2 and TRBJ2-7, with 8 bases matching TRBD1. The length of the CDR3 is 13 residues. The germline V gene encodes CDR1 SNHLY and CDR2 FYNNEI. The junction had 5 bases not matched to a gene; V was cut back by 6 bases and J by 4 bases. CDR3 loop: CASSVQGEYEQYF. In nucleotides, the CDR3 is TGTGCCAGCAGCGTACAGGGGGAGTACGAGCAGTACTTC.

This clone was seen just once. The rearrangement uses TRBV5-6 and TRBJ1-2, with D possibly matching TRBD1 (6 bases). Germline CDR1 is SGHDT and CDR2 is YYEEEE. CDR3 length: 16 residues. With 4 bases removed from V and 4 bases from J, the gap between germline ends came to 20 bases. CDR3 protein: CASSPTTGSHTYGYTF. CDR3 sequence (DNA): TGTGCCAGCAGCCCTACTACAGGGAGTCACACCTATGGCTACACCTTC.

Here the CDR3 DNA reads TGTGCCAGCAGCCAAGCCGGGGGAGGGGAGCAGTTCTTC. Amino acids: CASSQAGGGEQFF. The chain uses TRBV5-6 and TRBJ2-1, with 7 bases aligning to TRBD2. The germline gives CDR1 SGHDT, CDR2 YYEEEE. Losses at the gene ends were 4 bases for V and 10 bases for J; bases not matched to a gene: 8. The CDR3 has 13 residues.

This CDR3 reads CASSRVSVRESPLHF. CDR3 DNA: TGCGCCAGCAGCCGGGTCTCAGTACGGGAATCACCCCTCCACTTT. This chain joins TRBV5-1 and TRBJ1-6; D is uncertain. V was trimmed by 4 bases and J by 10 bases, leaving 18 bases between them. The germline V gene encodes CDR1 SGHRS and CDR2 YFSETQ. The CDR3 covers 15 residues.

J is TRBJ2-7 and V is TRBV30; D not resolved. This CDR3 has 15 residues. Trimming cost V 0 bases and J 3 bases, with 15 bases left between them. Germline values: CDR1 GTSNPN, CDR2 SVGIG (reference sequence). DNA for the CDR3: TGTGCCTGGAGTGTCGCTTCCGACGGGTTCTACGAGCAGTACTTC. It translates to CAWSVASDGFYEQYF.

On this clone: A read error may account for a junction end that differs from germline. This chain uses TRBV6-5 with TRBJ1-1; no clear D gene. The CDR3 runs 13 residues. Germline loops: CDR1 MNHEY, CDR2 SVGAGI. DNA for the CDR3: TGTGCCAGCAGCTACTCCCCGGGTGTTGAAGCTTTCTTT. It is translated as CASSYSPGVEAFF.

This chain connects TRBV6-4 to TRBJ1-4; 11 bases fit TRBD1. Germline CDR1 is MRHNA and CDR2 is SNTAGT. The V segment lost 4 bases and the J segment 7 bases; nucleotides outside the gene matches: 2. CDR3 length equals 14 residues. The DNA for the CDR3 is TGTGCCAGCAGTGCCGGGACAGGGGGTGAAAAACTGTTTTTT. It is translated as CASSAGTGGEKLFF.

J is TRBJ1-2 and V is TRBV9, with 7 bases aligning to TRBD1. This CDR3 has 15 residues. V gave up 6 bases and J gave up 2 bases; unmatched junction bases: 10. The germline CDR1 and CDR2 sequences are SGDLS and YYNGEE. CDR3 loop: CASTGVEGANYGYTF. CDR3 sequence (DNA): TGTGCCAGCACCGGTGTAGAGGGGGCAAACTATGGCTACACCTTC.

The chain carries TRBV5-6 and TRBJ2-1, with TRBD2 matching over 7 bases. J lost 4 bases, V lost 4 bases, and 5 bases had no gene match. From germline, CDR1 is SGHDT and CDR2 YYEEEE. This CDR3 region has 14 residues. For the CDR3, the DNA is TGTGCCAGCAGCAAAGGACTAGGGTACAATGAGCAGTTCTTC. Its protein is CASSKGLGYNEQFF.

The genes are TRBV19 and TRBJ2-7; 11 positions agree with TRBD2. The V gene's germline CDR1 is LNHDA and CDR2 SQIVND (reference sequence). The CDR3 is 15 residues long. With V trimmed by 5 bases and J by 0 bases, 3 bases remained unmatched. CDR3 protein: CASSPSGRPSYEQYF. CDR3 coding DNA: TGTGCCAGTAGTCCTAGCGGGAGGCCCTCCTACGAGCAGTACTTC.

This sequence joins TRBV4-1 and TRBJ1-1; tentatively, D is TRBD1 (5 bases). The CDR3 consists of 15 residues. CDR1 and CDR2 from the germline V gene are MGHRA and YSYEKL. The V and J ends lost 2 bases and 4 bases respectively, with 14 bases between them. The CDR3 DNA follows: TGCGCCAGCAGCCAATTTAGCCCGGGGGGCACTGAAGCTTTCTTT. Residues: CASSQFSPGGTEAFF.

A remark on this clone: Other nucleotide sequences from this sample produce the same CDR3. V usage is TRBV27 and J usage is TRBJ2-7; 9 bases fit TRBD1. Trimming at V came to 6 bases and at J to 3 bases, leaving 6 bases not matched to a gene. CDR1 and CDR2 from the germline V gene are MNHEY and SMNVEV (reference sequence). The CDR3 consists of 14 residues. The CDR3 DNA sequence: TGTGCCAGCAGCCTACAGGGGGCAAACTACGAGCAGTACTTC. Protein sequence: CASSLQGANYEQYF.

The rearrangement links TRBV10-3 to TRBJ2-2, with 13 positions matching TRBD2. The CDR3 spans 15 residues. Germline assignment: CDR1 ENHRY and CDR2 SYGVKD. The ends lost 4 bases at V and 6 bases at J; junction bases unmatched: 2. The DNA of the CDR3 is TGTGCCATCAGTGGTACTAGCGGGGGGGCCGGGGAGCTGTTTTTT. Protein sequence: CAISGTSGGAGELFF.

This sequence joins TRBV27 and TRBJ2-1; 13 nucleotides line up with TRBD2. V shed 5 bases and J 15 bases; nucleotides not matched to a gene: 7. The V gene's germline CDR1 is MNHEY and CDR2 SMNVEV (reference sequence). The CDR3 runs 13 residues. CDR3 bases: TGTGCCAGCAGTCCCGGGACTAGCGGGACCTTGTTCTTC. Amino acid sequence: CASSPGTSGTLFF.

The DNA for the CDR3 is TGTGCCAGCAGCGCCCCGGACCCCCACGCCGGGACTACTGAAGCTTTCTTT. Amino acid sequence: CASSAPDPHAGTTEAFF. The rearrangement links TRBV9 to TRBJ1-1, with D perhaps matching TRBD1 (5 bases). The CDR3 spans 17 residues. The germline gives CDR1 SGDLS, CDR2 YYNGEE. Between the trimmed V and J ends, which lost 3 bases and 5 bases, there was a span of 23 bases.

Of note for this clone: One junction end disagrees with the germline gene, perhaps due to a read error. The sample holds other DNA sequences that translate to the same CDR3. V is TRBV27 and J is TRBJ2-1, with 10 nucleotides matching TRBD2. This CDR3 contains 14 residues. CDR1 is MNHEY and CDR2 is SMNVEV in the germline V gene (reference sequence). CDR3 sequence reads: CASRTSGSYNEQFF. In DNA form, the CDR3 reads TGCGCCAGCAGGACTAGCGGATCCTACAATGAGCAGTTCTTC.

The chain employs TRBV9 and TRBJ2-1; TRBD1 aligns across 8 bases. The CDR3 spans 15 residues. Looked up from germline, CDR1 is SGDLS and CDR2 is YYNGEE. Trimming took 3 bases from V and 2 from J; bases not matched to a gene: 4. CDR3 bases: TGTGCCAGCAGCGGGGGACAGGCAGCCTACAATGAGCAGTTCTTC. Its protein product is CASSGGQAAYNEQFF.

The CDR3 region has the DNA TGCGCCAGCAGCTTGGAGGGACAGGCCTACGAGCAGTACTTC. Protein sequence: CASSLEGQAYEQYF. The chain combines TRBV5-1 with TRBJ2-7, with 8 bases lining up with TRBD1. CDR1 and CDR2 from the germline V gene are SGHRS and YFSETQ. The CDR3 contains 14 residues. Unmatched junction bases numbered 1, after V lost 0 bases and J lost 2 bases.

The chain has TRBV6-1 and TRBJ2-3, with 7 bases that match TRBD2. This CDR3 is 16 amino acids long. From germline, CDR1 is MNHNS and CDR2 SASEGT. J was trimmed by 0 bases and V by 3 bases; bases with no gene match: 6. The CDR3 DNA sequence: TGTGCCAGCAGTGAGGGGTTTAGCGGGAGCACAGATACGCAGTATTTT. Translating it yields CASSEGFSGSTDTQYF.

CDR3 protein: CASSQVVTVQQFF. CDR3 DNA sequence: TGTGCCAGCAGCCAAGTAGTTACAGTCCAGCAGTTCTTC. The chain employs TRBV14 and TRBJ2-1; D gene uncertain. V was pared by 1 base and J by 11 bases, with 12 bases between. CDR3 length: 13 residues. Germline V gene sequence: CDR1 SGHDN, CDR2 FVKESK.

The CDR3 nucleotides are TGCGCCAGCAGCCCCCACCTGACAGCTAATAATTCACCCCTCCACTTT. Amino acid sequence: CASSPHLTANNSPLHF. The chain uses TRBV4-1 and TRBJ1-6; D might be TRBD1 (5 bases). The CDR3 runs to 16 residues. CDR1 MGHRA and CDR2 YSYEKL come from the germline V gene. V was trimmed by 4 bases and J by 5 bases, leaving 15 bases between them.

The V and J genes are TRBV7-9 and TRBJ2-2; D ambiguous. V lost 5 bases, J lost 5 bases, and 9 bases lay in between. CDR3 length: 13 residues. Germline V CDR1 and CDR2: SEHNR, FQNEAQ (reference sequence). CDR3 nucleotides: TGTGCCAGCAGCACCAGACAAACCGGGGAGCTGTTTTTT. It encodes CASSTRQTGELFF.

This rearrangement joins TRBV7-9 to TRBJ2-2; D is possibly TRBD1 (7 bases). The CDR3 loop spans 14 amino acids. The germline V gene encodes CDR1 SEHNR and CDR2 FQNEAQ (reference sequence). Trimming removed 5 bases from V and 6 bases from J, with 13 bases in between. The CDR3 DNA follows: TGTGCCAGCAGCCTCGACAGGGAGGCCGGGGAGCTGTTTTTT. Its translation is CASSLDREAGELFF.